One and the same sample provided the 9 T cell receptor beta chains below, sequenced in a study of T cell responses to AZD1222 COVID-19 vaccine. TCRdb's table, derived via immunoSEQ multiplex PCR, lists solely in-frame clones and lacks some. This sample has 150,000 to 200,000 clones, with more than 75% found just once. The starting material was peripheral blood, obtained 28 days after the second AZD1222 dose. These receptor sequences come from an adult who received the AZD1222 COVID-19 vaccine.

The chain employs TRBV28 and TRBJ1-5; D call uncertain. The V gene lost 6 bases and the J gene lost 0 bases, with 9 bases spanning the gap. The CDR3 consists of 14 residues. Per the germline V gene, CDR1 is MDHEN and CDR2 is SYDVKM. The CDR3 DNA sequence: TGTGCCAGCAGCCACACCAATAGCAATCAGCCCCAGCATTTT. Translation: CASSHTNSNQPQHF.

The V call is TRBV6-5, the J call TRBJ2-7, with 14 bases identical to TRBD2. V was clipped by 0 bases and J by 5 bases; unmatched bases: 0. Germline V CDR1 and CDR2: MNHEY, SVGAGI. The CDR3 consists of 15 residues. The CDR3 is CASSYSGLAGDEQYF. CDR3 coding DNA: TGTGCCAGCAGTTACTCGGGACTAGCGGGGGACGAGCAGTACTTC.

This clone showed up just once. V is TRBV10-1 and J is TRBJ1-6, with 7 bases matching TRBD1. This CDR3 spans 13 amino acids. Trimming removed 9 bases from V and 8 bases from J; junction bases left unmatched: 7. Germline-derived CDR1 and CDR2 are WNHNN and SYGVQD (reference sequence). CDR3 region: CASAAQGYSPLHF. The CDR3 nucleotides are TGCGCCAGTGCGGCACAGGGGTATTCACCCCTCCACTTT.

V usage is TRBV11-1 and J usage is TRBJ1-1; 9 bases fit TRBD1. Germline loops: CDR1 SGHAT, CDR2 FQDESV (reference sequence). The CDR3 extends over 15 amino acids. V shed 5 bases, J shed 5 bases, and the junction held 9 bases outside the gene matches. CDR3 nucleotides: TGTGCCAGCAGCACACAGGGGGCGAGTCCTACTGAAGCTTTCTTT. The encoded protein is CASSTQGASPTEAFF.

This chain joins TRBV29-1 and TRBJ1-1, with D possibly being TRBD1 (5 bases). From germline, CDR1 is SQVTM and CDR2 ANQGSEA. Trimming shortened V by 6 bases and J by 4 bases, and 9 bases separated the two germline ends. CDR3 length: 11 amino acids. This CDR3 is CSVREGTEAFF. The CDR3, as DNA: TGCAGCGTCAGGGAGGGCACTGAAGCTTTCTTT.

The chain combines TRBV13 with TRBJ2-1; 9 bases align to TRBD1. The length of the CDR3 is 15 residues. Germline assignment: CDR1 PRHDT and CDR2 FYEKMQ (reference sequence). V shed 8 bases and J 8 bases; nucleotides not matched to a gene: 13. This chain's CDR3 is CASGTGRFYNDEQFF. DNA for the CDR3: TGTGCCAGCGGGACAGGGAGATTCTACAATGATGAGCAGTTCTTC.

The chain couples TRBV15 to TRBJ1-6; 7 positions agree with TRBD1. The V gene's germline CDR1 is LNHNV and CDR2 YYDKDF (reference sequence). This CDR3 is built from 13 residues. V was clipped by 5 bases and J by 10 bases; unmatched bases: 5. CDR3 amino acids: CATSATGNSPLHF. The CDR3 DNA sequence: TGTGCCACCAGCGCGACAGGGAACTCACCCCTCCACTTT.

The CDR3 DNA sequence: TGTGCCAGCAGCTTCCCGGGGGGACAGGGAGGATCGGGCTACACCTTC. It translates to CASSFPGGQGGSGYTF. The rearrangement joins TRBV5-6 to TRBJ1-2; TRBD1 aligns across 9 bases. Germline CDR1 reads SGHDT; CDR2 reads YYEEEE. The CDR3 contains 16 residues. The V gene end was trimmed by 2 bases and the J gene end by 8 bases; junction bases not matched to a gene: 13.

The CDR3 nucleotides are TGTGCCTGGACGCCTCAGGGGGGTCAGCCCCAGCATTTT. Its protein product is CAWTPQGGQPQHF. This rearrangement joins TRBV30 to TRBJ1-5; TRBD1 aligns across 7 bases. This CDR3 region has 13 residues. J gave up 6 bases and V 4 bases, and 6 bases lay outside the gene matches. Germline V gene data show CDR1 as GTSNPN and CDR2 as SVGIG (reference sequence).